This entry is about one T cell receptor beta chain. Its binding antigen is unknown. Per-base quality was not reported, and no clone a single base away is much larger than it. Other DNA sequences from this sample encode an identical CDR3 as well. The CDR3 spans 14 residues, from the cysteine through the phenylalanine. Only the CDR3 portion is preserved as DNA: 42 bases, with reading frame beginning at the first base. CDR1 and CDR2 are drawn from the germline V gene: SGHDT, YYEEEE. Between the V and J ends, shortened by 3 bases and 2 bases respectively, the junction contains 12 bases. CD8 naive samples consisted of CD45RO-negative cells that were positively selected for CCR7, yielding a CD45RA+CCR7+ population without TemRA cells. The donors were healthy, HIV-negative adults who had no recently reported acute infections or vaccinations. All donors were Caucasian adults living in Nashville, Tennessee, USA. Blood was collected by leukapheresis, and PBMCs were isolated by Ficoll-Histopaque density gradient centrifugation and then cryopreserved in liquid nitrogen vapor phase. Analytical flow cytometry was used to check the purity and quantity of each magnetically sorted T cell population. Genomic DNA was isolated from every sorted fraction and measured by UV absorbance on a Nanodrop 2000c.

Using the deep immunoSEQ assay, TCR CDR3 regions were amplified from genomic DNA by multiplex PCR. Extracted genomic DNA from each cell subset was distributed evenly across all wells of several immunoSEQ 96-well plates, and each plate was treated as a replicate. For sorted subsets, each replicate PCR was loaded with approximately 0.2 ug genomic DNA, equivalent to 32,000 or so T cell genomes. The purified libraries were quantified using a Qubit 3.0 fluorometer, sized with a Bioanalyzer 2100, and then quantified again using the KAPA Library Quantification kit. Every immunoSEQ 96-well plate was sequenced on a separate single-read 150-cycle Illumina NextSeq 550 flow cell. The published analysis was carried out like this. Because the immunoSEQ output held only junctional sequences and lacked quality scores, the filtering could not match the filtering applied to full-length reads. To assign V/J genes and CDR3, sequences were annotated against IMGT germline references using PyIR, a Python wrapper for IgBLAST v1.9. Any read was removed if the V/J assignment was weak (E-value above 1e-6), the CDR3 was missing, or the read contained stop codons, out-of-frame junctions, or ambiguous translated residues. A V3J clonotype was defined by an identical inferred V gene, J gene, and CDR3 amino acid sequence. The percentage overlap between two repertoires was calculated by dividing the number of shared unique clonotypes by the size of the smaller repertoire. Richness of each repertoire was evaluated using RTK rarefaction, the Chao1 estimator, and Recon v2.1 estimates of unobserved clonotypes. For all TCRbeta clonotypes obtained by the gDNA method from a few donors, generation probabilities were computed with OLGA. Not all clones reach the TCRdb copy of this immuneACCESS table, which keeps in-frame sequences only. Checked studies attribute under half of the gap to unresolved V genes and leave the rest unexplained. V and J calls and clone size are given by that table; D and trimming were obtained from the DNA. The sample table lists about 2,100,000 clones, about 92% of them with a count of one. 1.5% to 2% of the sample is held by the ten biggest clonotypes.

The data derive from a study of shared clonotypes between healthy human individuals (dated by TCRdb to the early 2020s). About the study as a whole: The cohort comprised a couple of women and a few men aged 18 to 49 years. For each donor, CD4 naive and CD4 memory were each given three plates, CD8 naive was given two plates, and CD8 memory was given one plate. To estimate repertoire size and how much clonotype sharing occurs between individuals, the study deeply sequenced the blood TCR repertoires of five healthy adults. To increase sequencing depth and limit assay-specific biases, TCR repertoire library preparation and sequencing were carried out by different laboratories using diverse techniques. Each donor's leukapheresis produced roughly between roughly 0.85 and 9.5 billion PBMCs.

Broader findings and caveats from the paper: The small number of donors limited the genetic and exposure-history diversity represented. Compared with non-shared clonotypes, clonotypes shared by all four sorted-subset donors had higher generation probabilities. Across a few donors, roughly 5.1% of naive CD4, over 3% of naive CD8, 2.3% of memory CD4, and roughly 0.41% of memory CD8 clonotypes were shared. Based on pairwise subsampling, the degree of clonotype sharing among donors was expected to be affected by sequencing depth. Estimated clonotype richness was generally larger for naive than for memory subsets. Only blood was sampled, and tissue TCR repertoires likely differ from those in blood. Rarefaction of sorted-subset datasets indicated incomplete sequencing despite the large sequencing depth.

In this chain, TRBV5-6 is recombined with TRBJ2-7, and the D gene may be TRBD2, 6 bases matching. Input material: naive CD8+ T cells from PBMCs. According to the study, the label for this sample's cell subset or site signals: CD45RA+CCR7+. The receptor was derived from a man between 18 and 35 years old in good health. Some clones in this sample may be carry-over from other donors' samples. DNA sequence: TGTGCCAGCAGCTGGGGGGACTCCGCCTACGAGCAGTACTTC. The translation is CASSWGDSAYEQYF.